This T cell receptor beta chain is from a study of cytomegalovirus exposure and HLA in healthy donors. Broader study findings: TCR association rates varied by HLA locus in a later analysis, with DRB1 highest and HLA-C lowest. CMV serostatus was the sole immune exposure data available.

The PCR employed 60 Vbeta primers together with 13 Jbeta primers. The protocol was immunoSEQ multiplex PCR, while the TCRdb copy is restricted to in-frame clones and leaves out a portion. The sample has 150,000 to 200,000 clones, approximately 85% seen once. Unmatched junction bases numbered 12, after V lost 1 base and J lost 0 bases. From germline, CDR1 is SNHLY and CDR2 FYNNEI. The CDR3 is 19 residues long. A remark on this clone: Its antigen remains unidentified.

Sequenced sample: PBMCs. The gene calls are TRBV2 and TRBJ1-3, with TRBD1 matching 7 bases. The source is a man younger than 35 in good health and CMV-seropositive. The CDR3 spells CASSEDRGKGQNSGNTIYF. The CDR3 DNA reads as TGTGCCAGCAGTGAAGATAGAGGGAAGGGACAGAACTCTGGAAACACCATATATTTT.